This T cell receptor beta chain was sequenced in a study of cytomegalovirus exposure and HLA in healthy donors. Overall study findings and caveats: As confirmed in vitro, three CMV-associated chains were specific for CMV antigens. Subsequent analysis revealed that first-cohort TCR clusters tended to co-occur in the 100 to 150 validation repertoires. Most TCR sequences showed up rarely, but some public TCRs showed up in many donors. Some TCR beta chains (roughly 160 of them) were listed as cytomegalovirus-associated.

Sequencing was performed with immunoSEQ multiplex PCR; in TCRdb, only in-frame clones are kept and a portion is missing. The sample has around 70,000 clones, approximately 93% seen once. Trimming removed 2 bases at V and 1 base at J, with 7 bases between. This CDR3 has 13 amino acids. Germline assignment: CDR1 SGHRS and CDR2 YFSETQ. A remark on this clone: What it recognizes is unknown.

This TCR was recovered from a man aged 18 to 35 in good health and CMV-seropositive. The chain carries TRBV5-1 and TRBJ2-7; D might be TRBD1 (6 bases). The specimen sequenced was PBMCs. As DNA, the CDR3 is TGCGCCAGCAGCTTACAGGGATCCTACGAGCAGTACTTC. Protein sequence: CASSLQGSYEQYF.